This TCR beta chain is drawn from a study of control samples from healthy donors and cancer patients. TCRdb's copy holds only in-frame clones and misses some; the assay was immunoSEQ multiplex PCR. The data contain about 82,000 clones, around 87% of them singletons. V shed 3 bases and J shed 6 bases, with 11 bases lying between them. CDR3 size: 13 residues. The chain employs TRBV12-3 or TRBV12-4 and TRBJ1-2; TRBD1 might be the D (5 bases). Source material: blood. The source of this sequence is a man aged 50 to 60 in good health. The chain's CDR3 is CASSLGGIDGYTF. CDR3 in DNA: TGTGCCAGCAGTTTGGGGGGGATCGATGGCTACACCTTC.